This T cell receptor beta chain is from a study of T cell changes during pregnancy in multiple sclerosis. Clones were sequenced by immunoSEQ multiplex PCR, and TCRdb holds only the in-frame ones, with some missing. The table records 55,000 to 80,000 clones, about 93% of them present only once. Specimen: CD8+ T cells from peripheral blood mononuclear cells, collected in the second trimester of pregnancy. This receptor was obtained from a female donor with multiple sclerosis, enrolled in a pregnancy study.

CDR3 region: CASSLGGGYTF. The CDR3 DNA reads TGTGCCAGCAGTCTAGGCGGTGGCTACACCTTC. V gene TRBV2 combines with J gene TRBJ1-2, with D unresolved. The CDR3 extends over 11 amino acids. V dropped 5 bases and J dropped 7 bases, with 8 bases sitting between them. CDR1 is SNHLY, CDR2 FYNNEI, per germline.